These 3 T cell receptor beta chains originate from one sample sequenced in a study of blood T cell repertoires in COVID-19. Assay: immunoSEQ multiplex PCR; the TCRdb copy retains only in-frame clones and omits some. The data show over 450,000 clones, about 89% seen once. Sequencing input: peripheral blood. The receptors shown here come from a woman aged 45-59 years with COVID-19, enrolled during active disease.

The chain is built from TRBV5-5 and TRBJ1-2, with 8 bases identical to TRBD1. This CDR3 region has 14 residues. The V gene's germline CDR1 is SGHKS and CDR2 YYEKEE (reference sequence). V lost 4 bases and J lost 4; bases outside the gene matches: 6. The CDR3 reads CASSAGQAGYGYTF. The CDR3 DNA reads TGTGCCAGCAGCGCGGGACAGGCCGGCTATGGCTACACCTTC.

This sequence joins TRBV3-1 (or the pseudogene TRBV3-2) and TRBJ2-3, with D perhaps TRBD2 (5 bases). Trimming removed 1 base from V and 4 bases from J, with 12 bases in between. The CDR3 runs 15 residues. CDR1 and CDR2 from the germline V gene are LGHDT and YNNKEL (reference sequence). The chain's CDR3 is CASSQGAGWADTQYF. CDR3 DNA: TGTGCCAGCAGCCAAGGGGCGGGCTGGGCAGATACGCAGTATTTT.

CDR3 bases: TGTGCCACCAGCACACCCGGTGGTCCCGACAGGTACTCTGGAAACACCATATATTTT. Protein product: CATSTPGGPDRYSGNTIYF. The rearrangement uses TRBV15 and TRBJ1-3, with D perhaps matching TRBD1 (6 bases). The CDR3 spans 19 residues. The germline gives CDR1 LNHNV, CDR2 YYDKDF (reference sequence). Trimming stripped 4 bases from V and 0 bases from J, with 22 bases between.